The present entry profiles one T cell receptor beta chain with its context. What it binds is unknown. These data originate in a study of blood T cells in healthy people across ages. A J-beta primer mix and a sample-barcoded 5' primer were used in a second PCR of roughly 6 to 11 cycles. TCRdb processed the 5' RACE reads anew with MiXCR; each CDR3 protein has one entry. Altogether 850,000 or so distinct CDR3 sequences are present, roughly 26% being singletons, with the ten largest covering 15% to 20%. Study-level points and caveats: Naive CD4+ cell counts and diversity both ran higher in long-lived than in aged donors. Naive T cell percentage and TCR beta diversity correlated strongly.

Germline-derived CDR1 and CDR2 are MNHEY and SVGAGI. Deletions cut 0 bases from V and 9 bases from J, with 15 bases between. The CDR3 totals 16 residues. The sequence was collected from an elderly woman in good health. The chain links TRBV6-5 to TRBJ1-6; possibly TRBD1 for D (5 bases). The sample taken for sequencing was blood. CDR3 residues: CASSYSLRSRGSPLHF. CDR3 sequence (DNA): TGTGCCAGCAGTTACTCGTTGCGTTCAAGGGGTTCACCCCTCCACTTT.